The 3 T cell receptor beta chains given below trace back to one sample, sequenced in a study of T cell responses to AZD1222 COVID-19 vaccine. The protocol was immunoSEQ multiplex PCR, while the TCRdb copy is restricted to in-frame clones and leaves out a portion. The sample contains some 120,000 clones, 80% to 90% of which appear only once. The sequencing here drew on peripheral blood, taken 28 days after the second AZD1222 dose. The receptors derive from an adult who received the AZD1222 COVID-19 vaccine.

This chain connects TRBV20-1 to TRBJ2-5; 7 nucleotides line up with TRBD1. The CDR3 runs 14 residues. With V trimmed by 3 bases and J by 4 bases, 8 bases remained unmatched. CDR1 is DFQATT, CDR2 SNEGSKA, per germline (reference sequence). The CDR3 region is CSASYVTGAETQYF. CDR3 DNA: TGCAGTGCTAGTTACGTCACAGGGGCAGAGACCCAGTACTTC.

The V call is TRBV19, the J call TRBJ2-1, with no clear D. Per the germline V gene, CDR1 is LNHDA and CDR2 is SQIVND (reference sequence). V dropped 2 bases and J dropped 5 bases, with 7 bases sitting between them. There are 13 residues in the CDR3. The CDR3 sequence: CASSISANNEQFF. CDR3 bases: TGTGCCAGTAGTATATCCGCAAACAATGAGCAGTTCTTC.

The V and J genes are TRBV5-6 and TRBJ2-1, with TRBD1 matching over 7 bases. Germline lookup yields CDR1 SGHDT and CDR2 YYEEEE. The junction had 15 bases not matched to a gene; V was cut back by 5 bases and J by 7 bases. This CDR3 region has 16 residues. For the CDR3, the DNA is TGTGCCAGCAGTCAATATGGACAGGAGAGTGGGAATGAGCAGTTCTTC. Translating it yields CASSQYGQESGNEQFF.